Reported below is one T cell receptor (beta chain). The data belong to a study of cytomegalovirus exposure and HLA in healthy donors. The germline V gene encodes CDR1 LNHDA and CDR2 SQIVND (reference sequence). Trimming took 3 bases from V and 2 from J, leaving 14 bases between them. CDR3 length equals 16 residues. Regarding donors, all were healthy bone marrow donors. Vbeta (60) and Jbeta (13) primers were used in the PCR. Method: immunoSEQ multiplex PCR; TCRdb's copy keeps in-frame clones and lacks some. This repertoire shows around 110,000 clones, 60% to 80% found once; its top ten account for roughly 2.3%.

The source of this sequence is a man aged 18 to 30 in good health and CMV-seronegative. The chain has TRBV19 and TRBJ1-5; a weak D match, TRBD1 (6 bases). The sequencing input was PBMCs. CDR3 bases: TGTGCCAGTAGTATCCCACAGGGTCTAGGCAATCAGCCCCAGCATTTT. Translation: CASSIPQGLGNQPQHF.